The following is a TCR beta chain sequence with its context. Its target is unknown. The method was immunoSEQ multiplex PCR; TCRdb's version includes in-frame clones alone and lacks a portion of them. The repertoire includes around 86,000 clones, around 91% of them detected once, and roughly 8.1% sits in the top ten. These data are taken from a study of T cell responses to AZD1222 COVID-19 vaccine. Trimming removed 7 bases at V and 5 bases at J, with 15 bases between. CDR1 is LNHDA, CDR2 SQIVND, per germline (reference sequence). This CDR3 contains 15 residues. Findings of the study overall: Sampled repertoires all dated from after the peak T cell response.

The source material was peripheral blood, sampled on day 0 of AZD1222 vaccination. The clonotype originates from an adult in good health. V is TRBV19 and J is TRBJ1-6, with D perhaps TRBD1 (6 bases). The CDR3 loop is CASTLGGQNNSPLHF. The CDR3 coding sequence is TGTGCCAGTACCCTCGGGGGCCAGAATAATTCACCCCTCCACTTT.